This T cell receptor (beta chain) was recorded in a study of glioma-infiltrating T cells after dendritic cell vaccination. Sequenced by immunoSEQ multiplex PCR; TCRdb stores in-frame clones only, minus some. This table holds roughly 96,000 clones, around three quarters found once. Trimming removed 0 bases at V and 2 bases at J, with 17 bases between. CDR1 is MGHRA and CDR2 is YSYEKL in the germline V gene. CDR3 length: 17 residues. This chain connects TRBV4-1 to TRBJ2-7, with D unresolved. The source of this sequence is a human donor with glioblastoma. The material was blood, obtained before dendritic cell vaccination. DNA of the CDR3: TGCGCCAGCAGCCAAGATAAAGATGGCGGCAGACCCTACGAGCAGTACTTC. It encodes CASSQDKDGGRPYEQYF.